This T cell receptor (beta chain) was documented in a study of Ad26.COV2.S vaccination and SARS-CoV-2 variants. Study-wide results and limits: Considerable breadth of spike-specific CD8+ and CD4+ T cell responses has reportedly been documented following vaccination.

The table came from immunoSEQ multiplex PCR; TCRdb's copy has only in-frame clones and leaves some out. The data hold about 400,000 clones, with about four fifths observed a single time. V shed 2 bases and J shed 0 bases, with 7 bases lying between them. Germline values: CDR1 MNHEY, CDR2 SMNVEV (reference sequence). The CDR3 is 14 amino acids. The treatment denotes: some 20 received Ad26.COV2.S at low or high dose, single or two shots; about 5 received placebo; per-sample allocation not given. Sampling happened 63 days after the first vaccine or placebo injection. Boston provided a donor who was an adult aged 18-55 years. This clone was seen a handful of times. Antigen: not known.

The TCR comes from a person between 18 and 65 years old who received the Ad26.COV2.S COVID-19 vaccine or a placebo. The source was peripheral blood, collected in a trial of Ad26.COV2.S vaccine versus placebo. The chain is built from TRBV27 and TRBJ1-2, with D uncertain. CDR3 nucleotides: TGTGCCAGCAGTTTACGCGGACCTAACTATGGCTACACCTTC. Its protein is CASSLRGPNYGYTF.